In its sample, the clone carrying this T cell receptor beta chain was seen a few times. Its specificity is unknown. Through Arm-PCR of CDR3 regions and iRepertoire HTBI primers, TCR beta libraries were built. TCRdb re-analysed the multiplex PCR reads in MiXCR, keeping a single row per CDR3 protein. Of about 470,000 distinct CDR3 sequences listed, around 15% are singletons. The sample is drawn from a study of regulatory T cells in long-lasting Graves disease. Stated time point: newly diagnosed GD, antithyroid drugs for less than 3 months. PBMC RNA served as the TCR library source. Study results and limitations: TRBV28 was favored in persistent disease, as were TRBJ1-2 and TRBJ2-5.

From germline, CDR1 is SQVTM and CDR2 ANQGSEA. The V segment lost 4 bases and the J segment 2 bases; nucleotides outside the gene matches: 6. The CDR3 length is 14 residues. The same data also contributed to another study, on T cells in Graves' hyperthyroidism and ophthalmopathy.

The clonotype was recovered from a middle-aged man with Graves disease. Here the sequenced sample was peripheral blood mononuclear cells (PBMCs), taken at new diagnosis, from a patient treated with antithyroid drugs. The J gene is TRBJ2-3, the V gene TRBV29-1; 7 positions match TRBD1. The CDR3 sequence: CSVGSTGHTDTQYF. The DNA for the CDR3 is TGCAGCGTTGGATCGACAGGGCACACAGATACGCAGTATTTT.